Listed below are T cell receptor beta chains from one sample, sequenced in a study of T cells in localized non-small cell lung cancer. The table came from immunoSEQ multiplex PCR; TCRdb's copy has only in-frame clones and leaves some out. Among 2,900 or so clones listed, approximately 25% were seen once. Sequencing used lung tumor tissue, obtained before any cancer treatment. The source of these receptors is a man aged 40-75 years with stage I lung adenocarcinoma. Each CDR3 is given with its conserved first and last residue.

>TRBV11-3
CASSLAGTVYNEQFF
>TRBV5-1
CASSLETYTDTQYF
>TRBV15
CATSTRDRGRSETQYF
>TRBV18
CASSPPGQAPGANVLTF
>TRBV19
CASSVWEGGGYQNEQFF
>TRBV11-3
CASSPGGAGSGTSYEQYF
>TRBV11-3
CASSLNPWLAGGPHDEQFF
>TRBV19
CASSMGGPADTQYF
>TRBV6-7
CASSSGQVRDLGEQFF
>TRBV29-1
CSAGGTSGSGTKNIQYF
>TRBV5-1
CASSLVTGGSEKLFF
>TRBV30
CAWSVSSLSTNEKLFF
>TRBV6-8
CASSRGTSYGYTF
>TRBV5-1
CASRELALGNEQFF
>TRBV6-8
CASSQGGPNTEAFF
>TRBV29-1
CSVAVSISAGELFF
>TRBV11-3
CASSRGTSNTDTQYF
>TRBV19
CASSISREEPQHF
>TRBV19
CASSPTAFYGYTF
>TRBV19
CASSIGTSETDTQYF
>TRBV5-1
CASSSSPPGQGKTEAFF
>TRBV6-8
CASSSGGRDRRSGDTQYF
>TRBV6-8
CASSARARGDTQYF
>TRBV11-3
CASSSRQGVNTEAFF
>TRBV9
CASSVSGETQYF
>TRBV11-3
CASSPNRGTRMNTEAFF
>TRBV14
CASSPGTAGNTIYF
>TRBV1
CASSQGSGGTYEQYF
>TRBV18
CASSLETGVTEAFF
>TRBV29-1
CSVEDSIGRGYNTEAFF
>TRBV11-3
CASSPGGVGLADSQETQYF
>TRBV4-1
CASSHSRTSGSRAYYNEQFF
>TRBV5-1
CASSDGQRYATNEKLFF